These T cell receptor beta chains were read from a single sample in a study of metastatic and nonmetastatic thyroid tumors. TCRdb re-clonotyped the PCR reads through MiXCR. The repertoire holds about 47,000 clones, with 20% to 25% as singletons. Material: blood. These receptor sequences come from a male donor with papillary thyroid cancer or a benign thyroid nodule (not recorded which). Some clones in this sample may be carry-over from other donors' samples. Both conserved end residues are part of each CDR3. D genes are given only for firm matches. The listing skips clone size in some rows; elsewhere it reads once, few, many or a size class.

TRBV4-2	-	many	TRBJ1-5	CASSQQGQPQHF	TGTGCCAGCAGCCAACAGGGGCAGCCCCAGCATTTT
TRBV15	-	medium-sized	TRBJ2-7	CATSRDDSSSYEQYF	TGTGCCACCAGCAGAGATGATTCCAGCTCCTACGAGCAGTACTTC
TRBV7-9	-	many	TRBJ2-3	CASSRVTGTDTQYF	TGTGCCAGCAGCCGGGTAACGGGCACAGATACGCAGTATTTT
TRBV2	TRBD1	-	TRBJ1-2	CASRLQGSFSGYTF	TGTGCCAGCAGGTTACAGGGGTCCTTCTCTGGCTACACCTTC
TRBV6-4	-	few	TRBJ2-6	CASSDSGANFLTF	TGTGCCAGCAGTGACTCTGGGGCCAACTTCCTGACCTTC
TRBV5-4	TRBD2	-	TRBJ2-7	CASSPGTSGNYEQYF	TGTGCCAGCAGCCCGGGGACTAGCGGCAACTACGAGCAGTACTTC
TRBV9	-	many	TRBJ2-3	CASSVLSTDTQYF	TGTGCCAGCAGCGTCCTTAGCACAGATACGCAGTATTTT
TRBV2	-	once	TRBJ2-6	CASSPRTGSGANVLTF	TGTGCCAGCAGCCCTCGGACGGGCTCTGGGGCCAACGTCCTGACTTTC
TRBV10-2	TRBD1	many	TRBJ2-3	CASNLDRVRTDTQYF	TGCGCCAGCAACCTGGACAGGGTTCGGACAGATACGCAGTATTTT
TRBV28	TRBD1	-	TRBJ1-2	CASLPPGQVMYGYTF	TGTGCCAGCCTGCCCCCGGGACAGGTTATGTATGGCTACACCTTC
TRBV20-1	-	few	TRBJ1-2	CSASSIYGYTF	TGCAGTGCTAGTAGCATCTATGGCTACACCTTC
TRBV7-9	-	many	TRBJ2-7	CASSFSDSRIHEQYF	TGTGCCAGCAGCTTTTCGGACTCGAGAATCCACGAGCAGTACTTC
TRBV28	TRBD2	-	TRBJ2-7	CASSLAAGGSYEQYF	TGTGCCAGCAGTCTGGCAGCGGGAGGTTCCTACGAGCAGTACTTC
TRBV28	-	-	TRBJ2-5	CASKGADQETQYF	TGTGCCAGCAAAGGGGCGGACCAAGAGACCCAGTACTTC
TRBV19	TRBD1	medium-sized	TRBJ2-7	CASGQGRDYEQYF	TGTGCCAGTGGACAGGGTAGGGACTACGAGCAGTACTTC
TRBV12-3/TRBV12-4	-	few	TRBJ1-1	CASSSRVLRCTEALF	TGTGCCAGCAGTTCCCGGGTTCTCCGGTGCACTGAAGCTCTCTTT
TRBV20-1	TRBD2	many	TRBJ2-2	CSALRSGRGAGELFF	TGCAGTGCTCTACGTAGCGGGAGAGGCGCCGGGGAGCTGTTTTTT
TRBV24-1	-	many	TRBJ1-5	CATSDYDQPQHF	TGTGCCACCAGTGATTATGATCAGCCCCAGCATTTT
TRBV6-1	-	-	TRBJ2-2	CASRADTGELFF	TGTGCCAGCAGGGCAGACACCGGGGAGCTGTTTTTT
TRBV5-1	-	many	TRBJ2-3	CASSLGQVQSTDTQYF	TGCGCCAGCAGCTTGGGGCAGGTCCAAAGCACAGATACGCAGTATTTT
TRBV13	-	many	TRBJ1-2	CASSLVGHSPYGYTF	TGTGCCAGCAGCTTAGTGGGCCACTCTCCTTATGGCTACACCTTC
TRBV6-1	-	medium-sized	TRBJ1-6	CASTLGGQRNSPLHF	TGTGCCAGCACCCTAGGTGGGCAGAGGAATTCACCCCTCCACTTT
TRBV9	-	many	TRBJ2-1	CASSVEFSGEQFF	TGTGCCAGCAGCGTAGAATTCAGCGGTGAGCAGTTCTTC
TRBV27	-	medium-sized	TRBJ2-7	CASRALGGLPGEQYF	TGTGCCAGCAGAGCCTTGGGGGGTCTCCCGGGAGAGCAGTACTTC
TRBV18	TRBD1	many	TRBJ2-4	CASSLAAGTGGKNIQYF	TGTGCCAGCTCACTCGCTGCCGGGACAGGGGGCAAAAACATTCAGTACTTC
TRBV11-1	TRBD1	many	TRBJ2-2	CASSPGWGQGDTGELFF	TGTGCCAGCAGTCCCGGTTGGGGACAGGGGGACACCGGGGAGCTGTTTTTT
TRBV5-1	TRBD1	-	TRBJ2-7	CASSLLGTDSYEQYF	TGCGCCAGCAGCTTACTTGGGACAGATTCCTACGAGCAGTACTTC
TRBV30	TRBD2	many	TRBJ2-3	CAWRELAGPWYF	TGTGCCTGGAGAGAACTAGCGGGTCCGTGGTATTTT
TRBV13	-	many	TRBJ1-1	CASRGLGTEAFF	TGTGCCAGCAGGGGGTTAGGGACTGAAGCTTTCTTT
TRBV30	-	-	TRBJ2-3	CAWSRPGYTDTQYF	TGTGCCTGGAGTCGGCCAGGTTACACAGATACGCAGTATTTT
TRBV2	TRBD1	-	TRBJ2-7	CASSGQGASYEQYF	TGTGCCAGCAGTGGACAGGGCGCCTCCTACGAGCAGTACTTC
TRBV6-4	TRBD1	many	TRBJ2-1	CASRTGDRGLGEQFF	TGTGCCAGCAGGACGGGGGACAGGGGACTTGGTGAGCAGTTCTTC